The clone carrying this T cell receptor (beta chain) has at least ten counts. Its cognate antigen is unknown. Through Arm-PCR of CDR3 regions and iRepertoire HTBI primers, TCR beta libraries were built. TCRdb passed the multiplex PCR reads through MiXCR, listing each CDR3 protein once. The repertoire holds hundreds of thousands of distinct CDR3 sequences, with about 14% as singletons. Time point of the sample: newly diagnosed GD, antithyroid drugs for less than 3 months. PBMCs provided the RNA from which the TCR library was made. A roughly 10-milliliter sample of peripheral blood was drawn into EDTA tubes. The data are from a study of regulatory T cells in long-lasting Graves disease. The CDR3 loop spans 16 amino acids. J lost 5 bases, V lost 5 bases, and 12 bases had no gene match. Regarding the study as a whole: Peripheral blood, not thyroid tissue, was the sole material studied. There were preferences for TRBV28, TRBJ1-2 and TRBJ2-5 in persistent disease. The persistent group shared 2,741 public clonotypes, more than the approximately 890 shared by new patients.

This chain links TRBV12-3 or TRBV12-4 with TRBJ2-5, with TRBD1 matching over 9 bases. Here the sequenced sample was peripheral blood mononuclear cells (PBMCs), taken at new diagnosis, from a patient treated with antithyroid drugs. The clonotype was recovered from a female donor with Graves disease. The CDR3 loop reads CASSIQGASPEETQYF. CDR3 DNA sequence: TGTGCCAGCAGTATACAGGGGGCGAGTCCCGAGGAGACCCAGTACTTC.